Listed below are T cell receptor beta chains from one sample, sequenced in a study of lymphopenia after photon versus proton radiotherapy. This table comes from immunoSEQ multiplex PCR, and its TCRdb copy is limited to in-frame clones, with some not included. The sample includes some 170,000 clones, roughly nine tenths of them seen just once. The sequencing here drew on peripheral blood, taken from a patient treated with photon-based radiotherapy. The receptor set was obtained from a man aged 45 to 65 with gastric cancer. Each CDR3 is given with its conserved first and last residue. The D gene is left open where the match is weak. Clone sizes are given selectively: once, few, many, or a class where the clone is expanded.

j_call v_call d_call clone_size cdr3_aa cdr3_nt
TRBJ2-6 TRBV2 TRBD1 NA CASSGIGGFSGANVLTF TGTGCCAGCAGTGGGATAGGGGGCTTCTCTGGGGCCAACGTCCTGACTTTC
TRBJ1-4 TRBV7-9 NA few CASSLGAVGKLFF TGTGCCAGCAGCTTAGGAGCAGTCGGAAAACTGTTTTTT
TRBJ1-4 TRBV5-4 NA once CASSRATNEKLFF TGTGCCAGCAGCCGTGCAACTAATGAAAAACTGTTTTTT
TRBJ2-1 TRBV29-1 NA NA CSVEGGYNEQFF TGCAGCGTTGAAGGAGGGTACAATGAGCAGTTCTTC
TRBJ2-5 TRBV28 NA NA CASSPRGGLETQYF TGTGCCAGCAGCCCCCGAGGTGGCCTGGAGACCCAGTACTTC
TRBJ2-7 TRBV11-3 TRBD2 NA CASSPRRGAAEQYF TGTGCCAGCAGCCCCCGGCGGGGGGCGGCCGAGCAGTACTTC
TRBJ2-2 TRBV7-9 NA NA CASTATTAGELFF TGTGCCAGCACCGCGACCACGGCCGGGGAGCTGTTTTTT
TRBJ1-1 TRBV19 NA NA CASTEGFMNTEAFF TGTGCCAGTACAGAGGGTTTCATGAACACTGAAGCTTTCTTT
TRBJ1-2 TRBV28 NA NA CASSLPSTDSYGYTF TGTGCCAGCAGTTTACCCTCGACAGATTCCTATGGCTACACCTTC
TRBJ2-7 TRBV27 NA NA CASSPLGGGLDEQYF TGTGCCAGCAGTCCCTTGGGAGGGGGCCTAGACGAGCAGTACTTC
TRBJ2-5 TRBV7-3 NA NA CASSLRPSDKETQYF TGTGCCAGCAGCTTAAGGCCTAGCGACAAGGAGACCCAGTACTTC
TRBJ2-6 TRBV5-8 NA NA CASSYLLGANVLTF TGTGCCAGCAGCTACTTGTTGGGGGCCAACGTCCTGACTTTC
TRBJ2-7 TRBV13 NA NA CASSLASAYEQYF TGTGCCAGCAGCTTAGCTAGTGCCTACGAGCAGTACTTC
TRBJ2-5 TRBV9 TRBD2 NA CASSVAPTSGSAETQYF TGTGCCAGCAGCGTAGCCCCTACTAGCGGGAGTGCCGAGACCCAGTACTTC
TRBJ2-7 TRBV19 NA NA CASSPMRGASEQYF TGTGCCAGTAGTCCCATGCGCGGAGCGAGCGAGCAGTACTTC
TRBJ1-1 TRBV2 NA once CASSEPWESPEAFF TGTGCCAGCAGTGAACCCTGGGAGAGCCCTGAAGCTTTCTTT
TRBJ2-1 TRBV30 NA NA CAWSAGANIDEQFF TGTGCCTGGAGTGCGGGGGCGAACATCGATGAGCAGTTCTTC
TRBJ2-1 TRBV28 TRBD2 NA CASSETSGRSYNEQFF TGTGCCAGCAGCGAGACTAGCGGGAGGTCCTACAATGAGCAGTTCTTC
TRBJ1-5 TRBV7-2 NA NA CASSFDQQPQHF TGTGCCAGCAGCTTTGACCAGCAGCCCCAGCATTTT
TRBJ2-7 TRBV7-9 TRBD1 NA CASSLFGQGAQGLYEQYF TGTGCCAGCAGCTTATTCGGACAGGGGGCGCAGGGGTTGTACGAGCAGTACTTC
TRBJ1-1 TRBV28 TRBD1 NA CASRGTVNTEAFF TGTGCCAGCAGAGGGACAGTGAACACTGAAGCTTTCTTT
TRBJ1-2 TRBV2 TRBD1 NA CASRDTGAHYGYTF TGTGCCAGCAGAGACACAGGGGCTCACTATGGCTACACCTTC
TRBJ2-7 TRBV9 TRBD1 NA CASSETLGTGYEQYF TGTGCCAGCAGCGAGACCCTCGGGACAGGGTACGAGCAGTACTTC